This TCR beta chain derives from a study of naive and memory T cell subsets. The study, taken as a whole, reports: Especially in CD8 cells, naive repertoires contained a few larger clonotypes, possibly CD45RA-re-expressing memory cells.

Both TRBC1 and TRBC2 were covered by a beta constant-region primer of two equimolar oligonucleotides. Ligated cDNA was amplified by four rounds of PCR with nested alpha and beta constant-region primers and SP2. From the UMI-ligation and nested PCR reads, TCRdb called clonotypes with MiXCR, one entry per CDR3 protein. This repertoire shows under 150,000 distinct CDR3 sequences, 15% to 25% found once; its top ten account for roughly 0.6%. On this clonotype: Its target is unknown.

Trimming took 1 base from V and 7 from J; bases not matched to a gene: 4. Looked up from germline, CDR1 is SGHDN and CDR2 is FVKESK. This CDR3 spans 14 amino acids. The TCR originated in a human donor in good health. Source material: naive CD8+ T cells from blood. The chain links TRBV14 to TRBJ2-1; TRBD2 aligns across 7 bases. CDR3 sequence (DNA): TGTGCCAGCAGCCAAGTGGCGGGAGTTAATGAGCAGTTCTTC. It encodes CASSQVAGVNEQFF.